One sample yielded the 5 T cell receptor beta chains listed below, sequenced in a study of control samples from healthy donors and cancer patients. Measured with immunoSEQ multiplex PCR; TCRdb has only the in-frame clones, and not every one. The sample consists of about 180,000 clones, roughly nine tenths of them appearing once. Input material: blood. The receptor source for this set is a man between 25 and 39 years old in good health.

About this clone itself: Within the sample, other DNA sequences also encode this same CDR3. This rearrangement joins TRBV11-2 to TRBJ2-1; the D gene is possibly TRBD2 (7 bases). Trimming removed 6 bases at V and 5 bases at J, with 11 bases between. The CDR3 extends over 13 amino acids. The V gene's germline CDR1 is SGHAT and CDR2 FQNNGV. The CDR3: CASSGGANNEQFF. Written as DNA, the CDR3 is TGTGCCAGCAGTGGGGGGGCTAACAATGAGCAGTTCTTC.

The rearrangement links TRBV4-3 to TRBJ1-6; 10 bases match TRBD1. The ends lost 4 bases at V and 8 bases at J; junction bases unmatched: 5. CDR1 is LGHNA and CDR2 is YSLEER in the germline V gene. The length of the CDR3 is 15 residues. The CDR3 coding sequence is TGCGCCAGCAGCCCGGGGACAGGGGCAGATTCACCCCTCCACTTT. This gives the protein CASSPGTGADSPLHF.

The chain combines TRBV6-2 or TRBV6-3 with TRBJ1-2; D gene unclear. Trimming removed 5 bases at V and 10 bases at J, with 14 bases between. The CDR3 runs to 12 residues. Looked up from germline, CDR1 is MNHEY and CDR2 is SVGEGT. CDR3 in amino acids: CASSQFSIDYTF. Written as DNA, the CDR3 is TGTGCCAGCAGTCAATTCTCGATTGACTACACCTTC.

The V gene is TRBV7-9, the J gene TRBJ2-7; D is unresolved. V was cut by 0 bases and J by 5 bases, with 11 bases left in between. The CDR3 is made up of 14 amino acids. The germline CDR1 and CDR2 sequences are SEHNR and FQNEAQ (reference sequence). CDR3 region: CASSLALRPHEQYF. CDR3 nucleotide sequence: TGTGCCAGCAGCTTAGCGCTTCGGCCCCACGAGCAGTACTTC.

This chain uses TRBV29-1 with TRBJ2-4; D ambiguous. V lost 5 bases, J lost 8 bases, and 7 bases lay in between. Looked up from germline, CDR1 is SQVTM and CDR2 is ANQGSEA. The CDR3 runs to 10 residues. CDR3 nucleotides: TGCAGCGTTCTGGACGACATTCAGTACTTC. Encoded protein: CSVLDDIQYF.